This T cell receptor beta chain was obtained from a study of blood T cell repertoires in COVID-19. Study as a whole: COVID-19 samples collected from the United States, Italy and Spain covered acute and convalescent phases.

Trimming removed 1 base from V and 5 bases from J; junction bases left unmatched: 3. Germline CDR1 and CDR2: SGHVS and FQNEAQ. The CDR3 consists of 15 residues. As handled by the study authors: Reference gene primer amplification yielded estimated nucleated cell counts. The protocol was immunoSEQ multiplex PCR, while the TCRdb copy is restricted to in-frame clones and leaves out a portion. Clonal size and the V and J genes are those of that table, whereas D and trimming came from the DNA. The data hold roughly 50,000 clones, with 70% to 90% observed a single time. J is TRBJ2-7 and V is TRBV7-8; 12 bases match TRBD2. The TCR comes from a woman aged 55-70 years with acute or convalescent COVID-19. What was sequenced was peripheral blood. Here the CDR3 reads CASSLGTSGTHEQYF. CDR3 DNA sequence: TGTGCCAGCAGCTTAGGGACTAGCGGGACTCACGAGCAGTACTTC.